A single sample is the source of the 21 T cell receptor beta chains below, sequenced in a study of CD8 T cells in ankylosing spondylitis. A single record per CDR3 protein comes from TCRdb applying MiXCR to the 5' RACE reads. The data show some 71,000 distinct CDR3 sequences, approximately 5% seen once. Sample: blood, either unsorted or a sorted T cell fraction (not recorded which). Every receptor here comes from a male donor with ankylosing spondylitis or in good health (not recorded which).

This clonotype was detected ten times or more. The chain employs TRBV5-1 and TRBJ1-6; D remains unclear. Germline V gene sequence: CDR1 SGHRS, CDR2 YFSETQ. This CDR3 has 16 residues. Trimming shortened V by 0 bases and J by 0 bases, and 7 bases separated the two germline ends. The CDR3 sequence: CASSLEVSSYNSPLHF. The CDR3 coding sequence is TGCGCCAGCAGCTTGGAGGTGAGCTCCTATAATTCACCCCTCCACTTT. Using reference TRBV5-1 and TRBJ1-6 for the parts outside the CDR3, the full variable domain is KAGVTQTPRYLIKTRGQQVTLSCSPISGHRSVSWYQQTPGQGLQFLFEYFSETQRNKGNFPGRFSGRQFSNSRSEMNVSTLELGDSALYLCASSLEVSSYNSPLHFGNGTRLTVT.

The table lists this clonotype with many counts. The chain combines TRBV20-1 with TRBJ2-7; no definite D call. The germline V and J ends were trimmed by 1 base and 0 bases, with 25 bases remaining between them. The CDR3 runs 19 residues. Germline V gives CDR1 DFQATT, CDR2 SNEGSKA (reference sequence). CDR3 DNA: TGCAGTGCTAGAGTATCCCTCCCCCGGTTCGCAGGCGACTCCTACGAGCAGTACTTC. This encodes CSARVSLPRFAGDSYEQYF.

At least ten counts were recorded for this clonotype. The chain couples TRBV25-1 to TRBJ2-1; the D is unclear. The V end lost 1 base, the J end lost 10 bases, and 5 bases lay between the germline ends. CDR1 is MGHDK, CDR2 SYGVNS, per germline. The CDR3 has 11 amino acids. The CDR3 region is CASSELTEQFF. The CDR3 bases are TGTGCCAGCAGTGAATTGACGGAGCAGTTCTTC.

This clonotype was seen at least ten times. This chain links TRBV11-2 with TRBJ1-1; a possible D gene is TRBD1 (5 bases). From germline, CDR1 is SGHAT and CDR2 FQNNGV. The CDR3 is 16 residues long. Deletions cut 4 bases from V and 0 bases from J, with 15 bases between. The CDR3 region is CASSSWDRQMNTEAFF. The CDR3 bases are TGTGCCAGCAGCTCCTGGGACCGACAAATGAACACTGAAGCTTTCTTT.

The table lists this clonotype with many counts. The chain uses TRBV28 and TRBJ2-1, with TRBD1 matching 7 bases. This CDR3 is 15 amino acids long. Losses at the gene ends were 5 bases for V and 4 bases for J; bases not matched to a gene: 8. CDR1 and CDR2 from the germline V gene are MDHEN and SYDVKM. CDR3 nucleotides: TGTGCCAGCAGTCCTAGGGACAGACCGTACAATGAGCAGTTCTTC. This encodes CASSPRDRPYNEQFF.

In its sample, this clonotype was seen many times. This rearrangement joins TRBV6-5 to TRBJ2-5; TRBD1 matches 11 bases. Germline V gene lookup returns CDR1 MNHEY and CDR2 SVGAGI. The CDR3 extends over 17 amino acids. V shed 0 bases and J 5 bases; nucleotides not matched to a gene: 8. CDR3 in DNA: TGTGCCAGCAGTTACTCGAGGGACAGGGGGTGGGATGAGACCCAGTACTTC. It specifies CASSYSRDRGWDETQYF.

This clonotype has ten or more counts. This chain joins TRBV11-2 and TRBJ1-1; 9 nucleotides align to TRBD1. The germline V gene has CDR1 SGHAT and CDR2 FQNNGV. Trimming took 5 bases from V and 7 from J; bases not matched to a gene: 11. This CDR3 spans 15 amino acids. CDR3 loop: CASSQQGAGLLEAFF. The DNA for the CDR3 is TGTGCCAGCAGCCAACAGGGGGCAGGGCTACTTGAAGCTTTCTTT.

In this sample, this clonotype turned up many times. V is TRBV6-1 and J is TRBJ1-1; D uncertain. Deletions cut 7 bases from V and 7 bases from J, with 16 bases between. The CDR3 contains 13 residues. CDR1 is MNHNS and CDR2 is SASEGT in the germline V gene. In DNA, the CDR3 is TGTGCCAGCACCTTAACGGTCAGAGATGAAGCTTTCTTT. This codes for CASTLTVRDEAFF.

This clonotype came up many times. The chain carries TRBV29-1 and TRBJ2-1; 11 bases agree with TRBD1. There are 13 residues in the CDR3. Germline values: CDR1 SQVTM, CDR2 ANQGSEA. J gave up 6 bases and V 7 bases, and 5 bases lay outside the gene matches. CDR3 nucleotides: TGCAGCGGGACAGGGGGCGCGATCAATGAGCAGTTCTTC. Amino acids: CSGTGGAINEQFF.

This clonotype was picked up many times. The chain joins TRBV29-1 to TRBJ2-5; TRBD2 matches 8 bases. J gave up 4 bases and V 3 bases, and 1 base lay outside the gene matches. Germline CDR1 reads SQVTM; CDR2 reads ANQGSEA. This CDR3 has 12 amino acids. CDR3 region: CSVDRGGETQYF. The CDR3 region has the DNA TGCAGCGTTGACCGGGGGGGAGAGACCCAGTACTTC.

This clonotype has a count of ten or more. The chain is built from TRBV3-1 and TRBJ2-7; 9 nucleotides line up with TRBD1. V trimming: 5 bases; J trimming: 6 bases; junction bases outside the gene matches: 8. This CDR3 is 14 amino acids long. The V gene's germline CDR1 is LGHDT and CDR2 YNNKEL (reference sequence). The CDR3, as DNA: TGTGCCAGCAGCTTTGGGACAGGGTTAGTCGAGCAGTACTTC. It yields the protein CASSFGTGLVEQYF.

In this sample, this clonotype turned up many times. CDR3 sequence: CASSYEAMNTEAFF. Written as DNA, the CDR3 is TGTGCCAGTAGCTACGAGGCGATGAACACTGAAGCTTTCTTT. The rearrangement links TRBV19 to TRBJ1-1; no firm D call. The V gene lost 6 bases and the J gene lost 0 bases, with 11 bases spanning the gap. The CDR3 has 14 residues. CDR1 and CDR2 from the germline V gene are LNHDA and SQIVND (reference sequence).

Ten or more counts support this clonotype. The V and J genes are TRBV20-1 and TRBJ2-3; 11 nucleotides agree with TRBD2. Germline CDR1 and CDR2: DFQATT and SNEGSKA (reference sequence). This CDR3 has 17 residues. After removal of 1 base from V and 2 bases from J, the junction contained 8 bases not matched to a gene. The CDR3 nucleotides read TGCAGTGCTAGAGCCTTGGGGACTAGCGGTCACACAGATACGCAGTATTTT. Its protein product is CSARALGTSGHTDTQYF.

This clonotype was counted at least ten times. The rearrangement uses TRBV5-1 and TRBJ2-5; a weak D match, TRBD2 (6 bases). Germline-derived CDR1 and CDR2 are SGHRS and YFSETQ. Between the trimmed V and J ends, which lost 4 bases and 5 bases, there was a span of 15 bases. The CDR3 length is 14 residues. In DNA, the CDR3 is TGCGCCAGCAGCGGGGAGACTAGTAGTGAGACCCAGTACTTC. This gives the protein CASSGETSSETQYF.

This clonotype was detected ten times or more. This chain joins TRBV29-1 and TRBJ2-3; tentative D call: TRBD1 (6 bases). This CDR3 spans 15 amino acids. With 0 bases removed from V and 1 base from J, the gap between germline ends came to 11 bases. CDR1 and CDR2 (germline): SQVTM, ANQGSEA. CDR3 amino acids: CSVEEAGAGTDTQYF. The DNA for the CDR3 is TGCAGCGTTGAAGAGGCAGGGGCTGGCACAGATACGCAGTATTTT.

This clonotype was counted ten times or more. The chain couples TRBV6-4 to TRBJ2-5, with 16 positions matching TRBD2. V was pared by 6 bases and J by 5 bases, with 6 bases of the junction left unmatched. The CDR3 has 16 residues. Germline V gene data show CDR1 as MRHNA and CDR2 as SNTAGT. This chain's CDR3 is CASSPGTSGGAETQYF. The CDR3 DNA reads TGTGCCAGCAGCCCCGGGACTAGCGGGGGGGCCGAGACCCAGTACTTC.

This clonotype appeared many times. The chain is built from TRBV12-3 or TRBV12-4 and TRBJ1-2; no clear D. This CDR3 is built from 13 residues. The V end lost 6 bases, the J end lost 6 bases, and 14 bases lay between the germline ends. This CDR3 reads CASSPDVGNGYTF. In DNA, the CDR3 is TGTGCCAGCAGCCCGGACGTGGGGAATGGCTACACCTTC.

This clonotype showed up many times. The chain combines TRBV10-3 with TRBJ2-4; D possibly corresponds to TRBD1 (5 bases). Trimming cost V 3 bases and J 8 bases, with 14 bases left between them. The CDR3 is 14 amino acids. Germline V gene data show CDR1 as ENHRY and CDR2 as SYGVKD. CDR3: CAISDLDSRDIQYF. The CDR3 DNA is TGTGCCATCAGTGACCTCGACAGTAGAGACATTCAGTACTTC.

Ten or more counts support this clonotype. The chain recombines TRBV5-1 with TRBJ2-2, with D perhaps TRBD2 (6 bases). There are 15 residues in the CDR3. Germline-derived CDR1 and CDR2 are SGHRS and YFSETQ. The V end lost 6 bases, the J end lost 4 bases, and 16 bases lay between the germline ends. The CDR3 sequence: CASTPSEGFTGELFF. The CDR3 DNA reads as TGCGCCAGCACCCCGTCGGAGGGTTTCACCGGGGAGCTGTTTTTT.

This clonotype was seen at least ten times. The CDR3 sequence: CASTPEGGYGYTF. DNA for the CDR3: TGTGCCAGCACCCCGGAGGGAGGCTATGGCTACACCTTC. The J gene is TRBJ1-2, the V gene TRBV6-6; D gene ambiguous. Germline V gene data show CDR1 as MNHNY and CDR2 as SVGAGI (reference sequence). Trimming left V 7 bases short and J 4 bases short, with 13 bases between. CDR3 length: 13 amino acids.

This clonotype was seen a few times. J is TRBJ2-2 and V is TRBV5-8; a possible D gene is TRBD2 (6 bases). Deletions cut 10 bases from V and 3 bases from J, with 16 bases between. The CDR3 has 14 amino acids. The germline gives CDR1 SGHTS, CDR2 YDEGEE. CDR3 residues: CAGVWDSYTGELFF. The CDR3, as DNA: TGTGCCGGCGTATGGGACTCCTACACCGGGGAGCTGTTTTTT.